These 28 T cell receptor beta chains were sequenced from one sample in a study of cytomegalovirus exposure and HLA in healthy donors. The PCR was carried out with 60 Vbeta primers and 13 Jbeta primers. Generated by immunoSEQ multiplex PCR, the TCRdb table keeps only in-frame clones and is missing some. The table lists 95,000 to 110,000 clones, 60% to 80% of them singletons. Sequencing input: PBMCs. The receptors derive from a man aged 18 to 35 in good health and CMV-seronegative.

The chain couples TRBV6-1 to TRBJ1-5; no reliable D call. The CDR3 runs to 15 residues. Germline lookup yields CDR1 MNHNS and CDR2 SASEGT. V lost 1 base and J lost 0, with 7 bases in between. The CDR3 sequence: CASSEGQYSNQPQHF. CDR3 coding DNA: TGTGCCAGCAGTGAAGGCCAGTATAGCAATCAGCCCCAGCATTTT.

CDR3 in DNA: TGCGCCAGCAGTCAGGAAGAGGACACTATGAACACTGAAGCTTTCTTT. Its translation is CASSQEEDTMNTEAFF. The rearrangement joins TRBV23-1 to TRBJ1-1, with D possibly being TRBD1 (5 bases). TRBV23-1 is placed among ORFs of uncertain function. Deletions cut 3 bases from V and 0 bases from J, with 14 bases between. The CDR3 extends over 16 amino acids.

A few counts support this clone. This rearrangement joins TRBV6-4 to TRBJ2-3, with 9 bases aligning to TRBD1. V shed 2 bases and J 4 bases; nucleotides not matched to a gene: 1. In germline, CDR1 is MRHNA, CDR2 SNTAGT. The CDR3 has 14 residues. In DNA form, the CDR3 reads TGTGCCAGCAGTGACACAGGGGGCGCAGATACGCAGTATTTT. Its protein is CASSDTGGADTQYF.

This sequence joins TRBV29-1 and TRBJ2-7; 7 bases map to TRBD2. The CDR3 loop spans 13 amino acids. Germline-derived CDR1 and CDR2 are SQVTM and ANQGSEA. Trimming took 2 bases from V and 3 from J; bases not matched to a gene: 4. CDR3 DNA: TGCAGCGTTGAATCTAGCGGCCACTACGAGCAGTACTTC. This translates into CSVESSGHYEQYF.

The rearrangement links TRBV6-1 to TRBJ2-3; D is possibly TRBD1 (6 bases). The ends were cut back, 7 bases at V and 3 bases at J, with 17 bases in the middle. The germline CDR1 and CDR2 sequences are MNHNS and SASEGT. The CDR3 contains 15 residues. In nucleotides, the CDR3 is TGTGCCAGCACCCTCGCCAGGCAGGGGACAGATACGCAGTATTTT. Encoded protein: CASTLARQGTDTQYF.

The chain links TRBV2 to TRBJ2-1; a weak D match, TRBD1 (6 bases). Trimming removed 7 bases at V and 5 bases at J, with 18 bases between. Looked up from germline, CDR1 is SNHLY and CDR2 is FYNNEI. CDR3 length: 15 residues. The CDR3 DNA reads TGTGCCAGCAAGAATTCCGGGACACCACACAATGAGCAGTTCTTC. Protein: CASKNSGTPHNEQFF.

CDR3 nucleotides: TGCGCCAGCAGCTTGAGTGGCGGGACAGGAAAAGAGACCCAGTACTTC. It translates to CASSLSGGTGKETQYF. The rearrangement links TRBV5-1 to TRBJ2-5, with 8 bases lining up with TRBD1. Germline CDR1 and CDR2: SGHRS and YFSETQ. The ends lost 1 base at V and 3 bases at J; junction bases unmatched: 8. This CDR3 contains 16 residues.

This chain connects TRBV13 to TRBJ2-6; TRBD1 matches 9 bases. V dropped 1 base and J dropped 4; count of bases not matched to a gene: 5. The CDR3 contains 17 residues. Germline lookup yields CDR1 PRHDT and CDR2 FYEKMQ (reference sequence). The CDR3 region has the DNA TGTGCCAGCAGCTTAGTACAGGGGGCGCGCGGGGCCAACGTCCTGACTTTC. Protein: CASSLVQGARGANVLTF.

The chain employs TRBV7-2 and TRBJ2-3; 12 nucleotides align to TRBD2. After removal of 1 base from V and 2 bases from J, the junction contained 4 bases not matched to a gene. Germline lookup yields CDR1 SGHTA and CDR2 FQGNSA. The CDR3 contains 17 residues. The CDR3 region has the DNA TGTGCCAGCAGCTTAGGACTAGCGGGGGCCTACACAGATACGCAGTATTTT. Translating it yields CASSLGLAGAYTDTQYF.

This chain uses TRBV7-2 with TRBJ2-2; 8 nucleotides match TRBD1. Germline assignment: CDR1 SGHTA and CDR2 FQGNSA. V shed 2 bases, J shed 9 bases, and the junction held 11 bases outside the gene matches. The CDR3 consists of 16 residues. In nucleotides, the CDR3 is TGTGCCAGCAGCTTATTAGCCAGGGGGCTGAAAAGGGAGCTGTTTTTT. It codes for CASSLLARGLKRELFF.

This chain uses TRBV5-1 with TRBJ1-3; 7 bases agree with TRBD1. Germline assignment: CDR1 SGHRS and CDR2 YFSETQ. The CDR3 is 15 residues long. With 1 base clipped from V and 7 bases from J, the junction kept 8 bases outside the gene matches. CDR3 sequence (DNA): TGCGCCAGCAGCTTGACGGCAGGGGGGAGTAACACCATATATTTT. It encodes CASSLTAGGSNTIYF.

This sequence joins TRBV10-3 and TRBJ2-7, with D perhaps matching TRBD1 (5 bases). Trimming took 0 bases from V and 0 from J, leaving 15 bases between them. Germline V CDR1 and CDR2: ENHRY, SYGVKD. CDR3 size: 17 residues. Written as DNA, the CDR3 is TGTGCCATCAGTGAGTCGATTTGGGGCGCGAGCTCCTACGAGCAGTACTTC. It codes for CAISESIWGASSYEQYF.

The rearrangement joins TRBV19 to TRBJ2-1; TRBD2 agrees at 8 bases. CDR1 LNHDA and CDR2 SQIVND come from the germline V gene (reference sequence). After removal of 5 bases from V and 2 bases from J, the junction contained 2 bases not matched to a gene. This CDR3 has 14 amino acids. The CDR3 DNA follows: TGTGCCAGTAGTCAGCGGGGGACCTACAATGAGCAGTTCTTC. Amino acid sequence: CASSQRGTYNEQFF.

The chain is built from TRBV6-5 and TRBJ2-1; TRBD2 might be the D (6 bases). CDR1 and CDR2 (germline): MNHEY, SVGAGI. V was pared by 6 bases and J by 9 bases, with 12 bases between. The CDR3 totals 12 residues. CDR3: CASSRDSGEQFF. CDR3 DNA: TGTGCCAGCAGCAGGGACTCTGGTGAGCAGTTCTTC.

The rearrangement uses TRBV9 and TRBJ2-1, with 7 bases aligning to TRBD1. Per germline, CDR1 SGDLS and CDR2 YYNGEE. The CDR3 consists of 15 residues. The J segment lost 2 bases and the V segment lost 4 bases, leaving 6 bases of the junction unmatched. CDR3 sequence: CASSIQGLPYNEQFF. Written as DNA, the CDR3 is TGTGCCAGCAGCATACAGGGGTTGCCCTACAATGAGCAGTTCTTC.

This sequence joins TRBV29-1 and TRBJ2-2; no definite D call. V shed 6 bases and J shed 0 bases, with 8 bases lying between them. CDR1 is SQVTM and CDR2 is ANQGSEA in the germline V gene. This CDR3 contains 13 residues. In DNA, the CDR3 is TGCAGCGTCTCCGGGTCGAACACCGGGGAGCTGTTTTTT. It yields the protein CSVSGSNTGELFF.

This chain uses TRBV19 with TRBJ2-1, with 9 bases that match TRBD1. The CDR3 extends over 15 amino acids. Per the germline V gene, CDR1 is LNHDA and CDR2 is SQIVND (reference sequence). The trim removed 5 bases at V and 3 bases at J, leaving 5 bases unmatched. Here the CDR3 DNA reads TGTGCCAGTAGTTCGACAGGGGGAAGCTACAATGAGCAGTTCTTC. Protein product: CASSSTGGSYNEQFF.

The V gene is TRBV9, the J gene TRBJ1-1; D remains ambiguous. The germline V and J ends were trimmed by 0 bases and 0 bases, with 9 bases remaining between them. In germline, CDR1 is SGDLS, CDR2 YYNGEE. The CDR3 consists of 15 residues. As DNA, the CDR3 is TGTGCCAGCAGCGTAGGAGGCAGTCTGAACACTGAAGCTTTCTTT. Protein: CASSVGGSLNTEAFF.

The chain carries TRBV7-2 and TRBJ2-1; D is possibly TRBD1 (5 bases). The V gene lost 5 bases and the J gene lost 6 bases, with 20 bases spanning the gap. This CDR3 comprises 16 residues. CDR1 SGHTA and CDR2 FQGNSA come from the germline V gene. CDR3 coding DNA: TGTGCCAGCAGCCTAAACCGAGGCAGGGTAGTCAATGAGCAGTTCTTC. Translated: CASSLNRGRVVNEQFF.

For this clone: The junction does not match germline at one end; this may be a read error. The V and J genes are TRBV7-7 and TRBJ2-7, with 7 bases matching TRBD1. The germline gives CDR1 SSHAT, CDR2 FNYEAQ (reference sequence). The CDR3 sequence is 13 residues long. CDR3 nucleotides: TGTGCTAGCAGCCGAGGGACAGCCGACGGGCAGTACTTC. Its translation: CASSRGTADGQYF.

The chain employs TRBV6-6 and TRBJ1-1, with D hard to call. Trimming cost V 0 bases and J 5 bases, with 7 bases left between them. CDR3 length equals 13 residues. CDR1 is MNHNY and CDR2 is SVGAGI in the germline V gene (reference sequence). In nucleotides, the CDR3 is TGTGCCAGCAGTTACTCCCTACTGACTGAAGCTTTCTTT. Its translation: CASSYSLLTEAFF.

The chain couples TRBV10-3 to TRBJ1-6; D call uncertain. Trimming removed 4 bases at V and 0 bases at J, with 7 bases between. The germline gives CDR1 ENHRY, CDR2 SYGVKD. The CDR3 is made up of 15 amino acids. CDR3 region: CAISAGSSYNSPLHF. CDR3 in DNA: TGTGCCATCAGTGCAGGCAGCTCCTATAATTCACCCCTCCACTTT.

The chain has TRBV5-1 and TRBJ1-2, with D perhaps TRBD1 (5 bases). The germline V gene encodes CDR1 SGHRS and CDR2 YFSETQ. The CDR3 is 15 amino acids. V was cut by 5 bases and J by 7 bases, with 21 bases left in between. In DNA form, the CDR3 reads TGCGCCAGCAGAGTAGGGGCACCCGGCCGGTCTGGCTACACCTTC. Translated, it gives CASRVGAPGRSGYTF.

Here the CDR3 reads CASSRTGGNTEAFF. Here the CDR3 DNA reads TGTGCCAGCAGCAGGACAGGGGGGAACACTGAAGCTTTCTTT. The chain links TRBV9 to TRBJ1-1; 10 bases are a match to TRBD1. The CDR3 has 14 amino acids. The V and J ends lost 4 bases and 1 base, in that order; junction bases with no gene match: 1. Germline V CDR1 and CDR2: SGDLS, YYNGEE.

V is TRBV20-1 and J is TRBJ2-7, with D maybe TRBD1 (6 bases). There are 11 residues in the CDR3. Trimming shortened V by 5 bases and J by 7 bases, and 12 bases separated the two germline ends. From germline, CDR1 is DFQATT and CDR2 SNEGSKA (reference sequence). CDR3 nucleotides: TGCAGTGCTTTTACAGGGTTTGAGCAGTACTTC. It yields the protein CSAFTGFEQYF.

The V gene is TRBV5-6, the J gene TRBJ2-3; maybe TRBD1 (5 bases). Germline CDR1 and CDR2: SGHDT and YYEEEE. Trimming left V 1 base short and J 0 bases short, with 12 bases between. This CDR3 comprises 16 residues. CDR3 bases: TGTGCCAGCAGCTTGTCGCCAGGGTCTAGCACAGATACGCAGTATTTT. Translated: CASSLSPGSSTDTQYF.

This clone was picked up a small number of times. The rearrangement joins TRBV11-2 to TRBJ2-7; 11 bases are shared with TRBD1. Germline V gene lookup returns CDR1 SGHAT and CDR2 FQNNGV. The CDR3 covers 16 residues. The trim removed 5 bases at V and 3 bases at J, leaving 9 bases unmatched. CDR3 in amino acids: CASSQDTGTGGYEQYF. The CDR3 DNA is TGTGCCAGCAGCCAAGATACGGGGACAGGGGGCTACGAGCAGTACTTC. Full variable domain (missing parts from reference TRBV11-2 and TRBJ2-7): EAGVAQSPRYKIIEKRQSVAFWCNPISGHATLYWYQQILGQGPKLLIQFQNNGVVDDSQLPKDRFSAERLKGVDSTLKIQPAKLEDSAVYLCASSQDTGTGGYEQYFGPGTRLTVT.

The chain uses TRBV4-3 and TRBJ2-5; 15 bases are shared with TRBD2. The CDR3 runs 16 residues. The trim removed 8 bases at V and 7 bases at J, leaving 11 bases unmatched. The germline CDR1 and CDR2 sequences are LGHNA and YSLEER. The CDR3: CASGHGLAGGPGTQYF. DNA of the CDR3: TGCGCCAGCGGACACGGACTAGCGGGGGGGCCCGGGACCCAGTACTTC.